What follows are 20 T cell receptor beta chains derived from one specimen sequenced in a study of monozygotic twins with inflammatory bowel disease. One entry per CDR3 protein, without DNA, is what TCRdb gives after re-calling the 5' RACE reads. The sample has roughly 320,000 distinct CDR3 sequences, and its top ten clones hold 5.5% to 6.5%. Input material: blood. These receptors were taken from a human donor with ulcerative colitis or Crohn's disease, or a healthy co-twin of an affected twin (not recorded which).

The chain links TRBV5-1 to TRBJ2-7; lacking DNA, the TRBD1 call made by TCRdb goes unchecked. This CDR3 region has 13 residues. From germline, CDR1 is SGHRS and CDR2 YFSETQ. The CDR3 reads CASTLTGVGEQYF.

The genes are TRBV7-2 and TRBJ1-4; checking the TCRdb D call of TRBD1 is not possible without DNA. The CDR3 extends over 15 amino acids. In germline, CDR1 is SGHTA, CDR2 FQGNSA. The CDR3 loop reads CASSIGQGANEKLFF.

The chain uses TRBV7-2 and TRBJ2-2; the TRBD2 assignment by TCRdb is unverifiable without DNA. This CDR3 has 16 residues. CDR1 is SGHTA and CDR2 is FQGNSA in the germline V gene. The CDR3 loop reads CASSLTTGRRGRELFF.

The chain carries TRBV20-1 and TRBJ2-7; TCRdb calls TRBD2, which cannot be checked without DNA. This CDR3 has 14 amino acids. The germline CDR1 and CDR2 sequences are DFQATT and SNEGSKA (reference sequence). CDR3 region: CSAKPSGGFYEQYF.

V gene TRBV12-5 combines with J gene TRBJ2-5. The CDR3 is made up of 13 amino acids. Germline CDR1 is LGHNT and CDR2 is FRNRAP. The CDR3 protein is CASGFSYQETQYF. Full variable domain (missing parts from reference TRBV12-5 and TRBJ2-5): DARVTQTPRHKVTEMGQEVTMRCQPILGHNTVFWYRQTMMQGLELLAYFRNRAPLDDSGMPKDRFSAEMPDATLATLKIQPSEPRDSAVYFCASGFSYQETQYFGPGTRLLVL.

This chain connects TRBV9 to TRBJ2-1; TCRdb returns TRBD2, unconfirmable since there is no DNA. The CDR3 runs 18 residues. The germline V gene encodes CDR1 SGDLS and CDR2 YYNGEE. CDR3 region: CASSPRETSGHFYNEQFF.

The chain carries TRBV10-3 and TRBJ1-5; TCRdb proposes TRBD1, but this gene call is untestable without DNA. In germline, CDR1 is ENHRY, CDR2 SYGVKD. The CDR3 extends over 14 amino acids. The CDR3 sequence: CAISGQGARQPQHF.

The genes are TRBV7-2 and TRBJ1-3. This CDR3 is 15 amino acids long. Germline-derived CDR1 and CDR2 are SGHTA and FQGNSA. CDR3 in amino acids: CASSAAVYSGNTIYF.

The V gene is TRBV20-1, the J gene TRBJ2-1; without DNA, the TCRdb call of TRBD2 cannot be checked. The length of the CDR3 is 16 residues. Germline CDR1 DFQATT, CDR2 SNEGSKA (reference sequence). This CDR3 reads CSARLAGASSYNEQFF.

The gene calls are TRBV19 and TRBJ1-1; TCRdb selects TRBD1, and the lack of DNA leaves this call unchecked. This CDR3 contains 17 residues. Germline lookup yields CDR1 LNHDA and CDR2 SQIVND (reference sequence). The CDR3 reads CASRDRAGRIMNTEAFF.

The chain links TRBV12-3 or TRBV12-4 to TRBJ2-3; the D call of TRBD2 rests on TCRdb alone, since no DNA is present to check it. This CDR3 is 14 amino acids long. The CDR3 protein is CASSFPREAHTQYF.

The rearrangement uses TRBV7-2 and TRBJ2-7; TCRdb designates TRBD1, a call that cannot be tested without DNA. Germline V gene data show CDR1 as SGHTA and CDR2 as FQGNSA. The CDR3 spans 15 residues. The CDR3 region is CASTLGQPSSYEQYF.

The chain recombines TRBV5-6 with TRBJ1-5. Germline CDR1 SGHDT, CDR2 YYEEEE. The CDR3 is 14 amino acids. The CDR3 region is CASSRGMDNQPQHF. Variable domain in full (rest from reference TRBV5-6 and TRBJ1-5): DAGVTQSPTHLIKTRGQQVTLRCSPKSGHDTVSWYQQALGQGPQFIFQYYEEEERQRGNFPDRFSGHQFPNYSSELNVNALLLGDSALYLCASSRGMDNQPQHFGDGTRLSIL.

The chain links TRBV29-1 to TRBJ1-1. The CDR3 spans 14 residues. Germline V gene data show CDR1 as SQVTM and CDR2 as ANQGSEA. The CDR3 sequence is CSVSGSLVNTEAFF.

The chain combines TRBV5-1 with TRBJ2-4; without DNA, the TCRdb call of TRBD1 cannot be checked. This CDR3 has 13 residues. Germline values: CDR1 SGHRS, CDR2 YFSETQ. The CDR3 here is CASSSQGRNIQYF.

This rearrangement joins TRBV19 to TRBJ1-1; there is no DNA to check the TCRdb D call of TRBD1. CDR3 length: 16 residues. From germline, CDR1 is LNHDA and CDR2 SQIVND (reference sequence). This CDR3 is CASSSLEGARGTEAFF.

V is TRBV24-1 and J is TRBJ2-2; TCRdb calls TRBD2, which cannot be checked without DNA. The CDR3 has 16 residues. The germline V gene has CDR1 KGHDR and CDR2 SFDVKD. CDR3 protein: CAASDLLGGNTGELFF.

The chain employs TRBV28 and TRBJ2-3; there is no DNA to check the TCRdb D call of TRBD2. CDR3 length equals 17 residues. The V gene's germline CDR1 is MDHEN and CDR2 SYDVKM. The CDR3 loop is CASSRSLGLAGADTQYF.

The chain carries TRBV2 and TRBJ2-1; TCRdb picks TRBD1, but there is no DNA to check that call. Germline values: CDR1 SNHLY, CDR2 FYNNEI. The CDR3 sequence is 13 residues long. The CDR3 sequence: CASSEAGADEQFF.

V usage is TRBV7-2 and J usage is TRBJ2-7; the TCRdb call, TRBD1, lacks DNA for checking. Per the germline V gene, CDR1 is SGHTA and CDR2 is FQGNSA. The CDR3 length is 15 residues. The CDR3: CASSPLTGQTLEQYF.